The rows below give T cell receptor beta chains drawn from one sample of a study of control samples from healthy donors and cancer patients. Sequenced by immunoSEQ multiplex PCR; TCRdb stores in-frame clones only, minus some. The data show around 89,000 clones, with around 80% seen just once and approximately 9.8% held by the top ten. Sequencing was carried out using blood. These TCRs come from an older woman in good health. The CDR3 runs from the conserved cysteine through the conserved F or W. The D gene is left open where the match is weak. Size is omitted from some rows. Given values are once, few, many or a class for expanded clones.

CDR3nt,CDR3aa,v_gene,d_gene,len,abundance,j_gene
TGTGCCAGCAGCGGACAGGGGGCAACTAATGAAAAACTGTTTTTT,CASSGQGATNEKLFF,TRBV2,TRBD1,15,NA,TRBJ1-4
TGTGCCAGTAGCCGACAGAGCTCCTATAATTCACCCCTCCACTTT,CASSRQSSYNSPLHF,TRBV19,NA,15,few,TRBJ1-6
TGTGCCAGCAGCCCTGGGGAGGGTTGGGGTTCACCCCTCCACTTT,CASSPGEGWGSPLHF,TRBV3-1/TRBV3-2,NA,15,NA,TRBJ1-6
TGTGCCAGCAGCGTAGGGCAGTATAATTCACCCCTCCACTTT,CASSVGQYNSPLHF,TRBV9,NA,14,NA,TRBJ1-6
TGTGCCAGCAGAGTAGGGTGGCTCTACGAGCAGTACTTC,CASRVGWLYEQYF,TRBV6-5,NA,13,NA,TRBJ2-7
TGTGCCAGCAGGACTGGGGGGAGGGAGGGGAGCGGCTACACCTTC,CASRTGGREGSGYTF,TRBV6-5,NA,15,NA,TRBJ1-2
TGCGCCAGCAGCCCCGGGGTAGCGGGGGTCACAGATACGCAGTATTTT,CASSPGVAGVTDTQYF,TRBV5-1,TRBD2,16,NA,TRBJ2-3
TGTGCCAGCAGCCAGGGGTGGGGTGATGAGCAGTTCTTC,CASSQGWGDEQFF,TRBV3-1/TRBV3-2,NA,13,NA,TRBJ2-1
TGTGCCAGCAGCCACGGAGCTAGCGGGAACCAAGAGACCCAGTACTTC,CASSHGASGNQETQYF,TRBV9,TRBD2,16,NA,TRBJ2-5
TGTGCCAGCAGCCAAGAAGGGATCGGCGGGGGGAATCGTGAGCAGTTCTTC,CASSQEGIGGGNREQFF,TRBV4-2,TRBD2,17,NA,TRBJ2-1
TGTGCCAGTAGTCCCCCCGGCGGGGGGCCCCCAGATACGCAGTATTTT,CASSPPGGGPPDTQYF,TRBV19,TRBD2,16,NA,TRBJ2-3
TGCGCCAGCAGTGAGTCGCAGTTACCGGTCTATGGCTACACCTTC,CASSESQLPVYGYTF,TRBV10-1,NA,15,NA,TRBJ1-2
TGCGCCAGCAGCTTGGCCTCCGGCGGCACAGATACGCAGTATTTT,CASSLASGGTDTQYF,TRBV5-1,NA,15,NA,TRBJ2-3
TGCGCCAGCAGCCCACAGGGGTCGAGTTCACCCCTCCACTTT,CASSPQGSSSPLHF,TRBV5-1,TRBD1,14,once,TRBJ1-6
TGTGCCAGTAGTTTTGCAGGGGATCAGCCCCAGCATTTT,CASSFAGDQPQHF,TRBV19,NA,13,NA,TRBJ1-5
TGTGCCACCGCAAGGGGGGCTGATTCACCCCTCCACTTT,CATARGADSPLHF,TRBV5-6,NA,13,few,TRBJ1-6
TGTGCCATCAGTGAGACCGGGCGAAATGAGCAGTTCTTC,CAISETGRNEQFF,TRBV10-3,NA,13,NA,TRBJ2-1
TGTGCCAGCAATCCCGCTTGGGGACTAGACTCCTACGAGCAGTACTTC,CASNPAWGLDSYEQYF,TRBV28,TRBD2,16,NA,TRBJ2-7
TGTGCCAGTAGTAAGGGACAAGCGAACACCGGGGAGCTGTTTTTT,CASSKGQANTGELFF,TRBV19,NA,15,NA,TRBJ2-2
TGCGCCAGCAGCCCCGAAGGGTCCGTCAGGGGAAAACTGTTTTTT,CASSPEGSVRGKLFF,TRBV5-1,NA,15,NA,TRBJ1-4
TGTGCCAGTACCTCAACCCGGGAGCTCCGGATAGAAAAACTGTTTTTT,CASTSTRELRIEKLFF,TRBV19,NA,16,NA,TRBJ1-4
TGTGCCAGCAGCCAACGGACATCATCTGAAGCTTTCTTT,CASSQRTSSEAFF,TRBV16,NA,13,NA,TRBJ1-1
TGTGCCAGCAGGGATCCGACAGGGTGGTCTGGAAACACCATATATTTT,CASRDPTGWSGNTIYF,TRBV28,TRBD1,16,few,TRBJ1-3
TGCGCCAGCAGACTACTAGCGGGGGGGCCAAAAAACTACGAGCAGTACTTC,CASRLLAGGPKNYEQYF,TRBV5-1,TRBD2,17,NA,TRBJ2-7